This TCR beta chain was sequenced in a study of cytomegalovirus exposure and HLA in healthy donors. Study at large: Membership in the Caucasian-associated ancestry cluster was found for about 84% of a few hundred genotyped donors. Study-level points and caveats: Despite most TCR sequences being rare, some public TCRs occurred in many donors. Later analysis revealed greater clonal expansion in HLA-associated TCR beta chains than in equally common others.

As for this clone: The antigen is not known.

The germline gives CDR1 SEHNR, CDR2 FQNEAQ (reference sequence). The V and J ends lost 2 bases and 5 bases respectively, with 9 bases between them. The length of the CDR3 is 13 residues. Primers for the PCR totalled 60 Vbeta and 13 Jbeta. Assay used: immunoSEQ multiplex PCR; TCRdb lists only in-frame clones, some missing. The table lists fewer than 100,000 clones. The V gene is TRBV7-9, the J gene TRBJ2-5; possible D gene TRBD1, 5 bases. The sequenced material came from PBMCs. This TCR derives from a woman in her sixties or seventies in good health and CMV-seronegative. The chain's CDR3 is CASSLFYRETQYF. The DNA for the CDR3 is TGTGCCAGCAGCTTATTTTACAGGGAGACCCAGTACTTC.